This T cell receptor beta chain is drawn from a study of radiation and T cells in renal cell carcinoma. Overall study: Nephrectomy followed 15 Gy stereotactic body radiation by 4 weeks.

Germline V gene sequence: CDR1 SGHDT, CDR2 YYEEEE. Between the trimmed V and J ends, which lost 6 bases and 0 bases, there was a span of 10 bases. This CDR3 spans 14 amino acids. Indicated time point: baseline pretreatment blood. Treatment indicated: 15 Gy SBRT to primary tumor, nephrectomy 4 weeks later. The protocol was immunoSEQ multiplex PCR, while the TCRdb copy is restricted to in-frame clones and leaves out a portion. The sample contains 100,000 to 150,000 clones, approximately 80% of which appear only once. This receptor was identified in a woman in her fifties or sixties with renal cell carcinoma. The chain uses TRBV5-6 and TRBJ2-1, with unresolved D. The sample here was blood, taken from a patient whose treatment included radiotherapy and nephrectomy. The CDR3 protein is CASILGISYNEQFF. CDR3 nucleotides: TGTGCCAGCATCCTAGGTATCTCCTACAATGAGCAGTTCTTC.